The T cell receptor (beta chain) under discussion was sequenced for a study of blood T cell repertoires in COVID-19. Whole-study context: From T cells, B-cell-depleted T cells, or PBMCs came the material, which was cDNA or gDNA.

The CDR3 length is 17 residues. V lost 8 bases to trimming and J lost 1 base; unmatched junction nucleotides: 10. CDR1 is MDHEN, CDR2 SYDVKM, per germline. Authors' analysis steps: Scientists estimated how many nucleated cells there were by amplifying reference gene primers. TCRdb's table, derived via immunoSEQ multiplex PCR, lists solely in-frame clones and lacks some. V and J calls and clone size are those listed in that table; D and trimming were worked out from the DNA. The table shows some 150,000 clones, with over 80% occurring only once. Adults between roughly 18 and 89 years of age took part from 20 to 25 US areas. Cohorts were based on clinical histories the participants reported.

The genes are TRBV28 and TRBJ2-3; 12 positions agree with TRBD2. The sequenced sample was PBMCs or T cells enriched from blood (not recorded which). This TCR was recovered from a woman in her 40s who had recovered from COVID-19. CDR3 residues: CASRTSGAQWGTDTQYF. The CDR3 nucleotides read TGTGCCAGCCGGACTAGCGGGGCCCAATGGGGCACAGATACGCAGTATTTT.